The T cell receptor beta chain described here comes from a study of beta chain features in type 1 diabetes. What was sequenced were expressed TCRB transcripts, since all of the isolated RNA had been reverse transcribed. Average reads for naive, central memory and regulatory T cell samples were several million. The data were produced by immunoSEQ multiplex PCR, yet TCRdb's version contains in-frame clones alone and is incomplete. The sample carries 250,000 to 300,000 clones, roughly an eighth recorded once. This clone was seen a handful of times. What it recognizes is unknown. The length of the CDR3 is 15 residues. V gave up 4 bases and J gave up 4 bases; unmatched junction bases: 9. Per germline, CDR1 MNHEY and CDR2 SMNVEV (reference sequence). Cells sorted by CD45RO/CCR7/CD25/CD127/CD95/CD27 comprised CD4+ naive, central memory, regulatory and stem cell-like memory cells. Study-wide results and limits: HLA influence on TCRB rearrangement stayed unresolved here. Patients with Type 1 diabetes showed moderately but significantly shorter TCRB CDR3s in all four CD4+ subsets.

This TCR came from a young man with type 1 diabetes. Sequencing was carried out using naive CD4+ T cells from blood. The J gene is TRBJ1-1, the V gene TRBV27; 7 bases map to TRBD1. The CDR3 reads CASSSPTGWSTEAFF. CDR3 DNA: TGTGCCAGCAGTTCGCCGACAGGGTGGTCCACTGAAGCTTTCTTT.